This T cell receptor (beta chain) came from a study of T cell repertoires in cytomegalovirus infection. Across the whole study: Both recently identified HLA-C-restricted and well-studied HLA-B-restricted CMV epitopes were used in the study. Through public TCR beta signatures, both CMV infection and matching HLA type were indicated.

This clonotype was counted only a few times. No antigen is known for it. Each CDR3 protein gets one entry after TCRdb re-called the reads with MiXCR. Here the sample spans approximately 1,000,000 distinct CDR3 sequences, about a third being singletons. Germline loops: CDR1 SGHVS, CDR2 FNYEAQ. Trimming took off 1 base at V and 5 bases at J, with 11 bases between the two ends. The length of the CDR3 is 14 residues. Study findings and constraints: CMV carriers with the relevant HLA were identified by cumulative public TCR beta family frequency. CMV-specific TCR beta clonotypes restricted by HLA-C were the ones dominating the ex vivo response.

The V and J genes are TRBV7-6 and TRBJ2-5; D is perhaps TRBD1 (5 bases). This receptor was identified in a human donor in good health (CMV status not recorded). Some clones in this sample may be carry-over from other donors' samples. The sample in question was cultured CD8+ T cells from PBMCs, obtained from culture after CMV antigen stimulation. The CDR3 DNA sequence: TGTGCCAGCAGCTTAGTACAGGATTTGGAGACCCAGTACTTC. It translates to CASSLVQDLETQYF. The full variable domain, completed using reference TRBV7-6 and TRBJ2-5, is GAGVSQSPRYKVTKRGQDVALRCDPISGHVSLYWYRQALGQGPEFLTYFNYEAQQDKSGLPNDRFSAERPEGSISTLTIQRTEQRDSAMYRCASSLVQDLETQYFGPGTRLLVL.